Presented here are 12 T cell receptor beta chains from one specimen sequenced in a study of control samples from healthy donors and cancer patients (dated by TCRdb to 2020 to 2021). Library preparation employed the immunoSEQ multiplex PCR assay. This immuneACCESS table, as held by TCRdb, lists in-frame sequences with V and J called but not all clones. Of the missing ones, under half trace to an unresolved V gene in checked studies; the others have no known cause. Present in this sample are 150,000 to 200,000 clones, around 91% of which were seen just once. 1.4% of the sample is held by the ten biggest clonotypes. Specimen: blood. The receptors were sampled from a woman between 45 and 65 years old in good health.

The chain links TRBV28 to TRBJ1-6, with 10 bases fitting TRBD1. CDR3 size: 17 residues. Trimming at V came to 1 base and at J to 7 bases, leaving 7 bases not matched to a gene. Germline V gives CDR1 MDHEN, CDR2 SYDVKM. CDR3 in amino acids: CASSLFAGQGRNSPLHF. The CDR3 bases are TGTGCCAGCAGTTTATTTGCGGGACAGGGGAGAAATTCACCCCTCCACTTT.

The CDR3 DNA reads TGTGCCAGCAGCTTAGATCAGGGTAGACAAGAGACCCAGTACTTC. Translation gives CASSLDQGRQETQYF. The genes are TRBV11-2 and TRBJ2-5, with D tentatively TRBD1 (5 bases). V lost 0 bases, J lost 2 bases, and 10 bases lay in between. Germline V gene sequence: CDR1 SGHAT, CDR2 FQNNGV. CDR3 length: 15 residues.

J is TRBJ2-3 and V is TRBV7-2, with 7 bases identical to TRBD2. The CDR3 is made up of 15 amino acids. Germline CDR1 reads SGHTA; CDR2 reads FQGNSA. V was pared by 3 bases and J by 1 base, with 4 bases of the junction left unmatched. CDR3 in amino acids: CASSFTSGGTDTQYF. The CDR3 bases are TGTGCCAGCAGCTTCACAAGCGGGGGCACAGATACGCAGTATTTT. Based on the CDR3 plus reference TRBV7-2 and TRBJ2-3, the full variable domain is GAGVSQSPSNKVTEKGKDVELRCDPISGHTALYWYRQSLGQGLEFLIYFQGNSAPDKSGLPSDRFSAERTGGSVSTLTIQRTQQEDSAVYLCASSFTSGGTDTQYFGPGTRLTVL.

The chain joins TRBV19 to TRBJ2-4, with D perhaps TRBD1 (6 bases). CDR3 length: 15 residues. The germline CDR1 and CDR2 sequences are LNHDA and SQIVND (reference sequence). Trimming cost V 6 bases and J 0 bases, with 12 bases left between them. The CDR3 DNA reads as TGTGCCAGTAGCCCCGGACAGTTAGCCAAAAACATTCAGTACTTC. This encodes CASSPGQLAKNIQYF.

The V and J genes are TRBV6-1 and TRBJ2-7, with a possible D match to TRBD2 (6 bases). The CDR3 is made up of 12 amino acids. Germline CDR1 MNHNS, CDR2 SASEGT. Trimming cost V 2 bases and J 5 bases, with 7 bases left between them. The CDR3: CASSEWRDEQYF. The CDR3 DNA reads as TGTGCCAGCAGTGAATGGAGGGACGAGCAGTACTTC.

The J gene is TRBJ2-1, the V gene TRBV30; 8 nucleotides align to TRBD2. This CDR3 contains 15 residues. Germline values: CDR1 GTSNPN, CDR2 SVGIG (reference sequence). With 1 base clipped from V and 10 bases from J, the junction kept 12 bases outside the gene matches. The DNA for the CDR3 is TGTGCCTGGAGTGGCTTTTCCGGGAGGGCAGGGGAGCAGTTCTTC. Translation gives CAWSGFSGRAGEQFF.

The CDR3 sequence is CASSPMLGTEASAFF. For the CDR3, the DNA is TGTGCCAGCTCACCAATGCTCGGGACGGAAGCGTCGGCTTTCTTT. The chain couples TRBV18 to TRBJ1-1, with a possible D match to TRBD1 (5 bases). Germline lookup yields CDR1 KGHSH and CDR2 LQKENI. The CDR3 is 15 residues long. V was trimmed by 2 bases and J by 11 bases, leaving 21 bases between them.

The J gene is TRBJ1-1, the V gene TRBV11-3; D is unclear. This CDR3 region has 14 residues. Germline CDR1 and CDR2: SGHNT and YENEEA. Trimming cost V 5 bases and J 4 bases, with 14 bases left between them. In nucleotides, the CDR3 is TGTGCCAGCAGCCCGACTGGGAGTGGCACTGAAGCTTTCTTT. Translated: CASSPTGSGTEAFF.

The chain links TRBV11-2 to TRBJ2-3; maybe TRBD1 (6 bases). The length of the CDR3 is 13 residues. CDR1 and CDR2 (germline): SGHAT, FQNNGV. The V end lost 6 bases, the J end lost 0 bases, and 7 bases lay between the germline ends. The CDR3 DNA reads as TGTGCCAGCAGGGGACACAGCACAGATACGCAGTATTTT. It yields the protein CASRGHSTDTQYF.

The CDR3 bases are TGTGCCAGCAGTTTATTAGGGCGGGGCACTGAAGCTTTCTTT. It encodes CASSLLGRGTEAFF. The chain is built from TRBV27 and TRBJ1-1; no clear D gene. Germline values: CDR1 MNHEY, CDR2 SMNVEV (reference sequence). V was clipped by 1 base and J by 4 bases, with 10 bases between them. The CDR3 covers 14 residues.

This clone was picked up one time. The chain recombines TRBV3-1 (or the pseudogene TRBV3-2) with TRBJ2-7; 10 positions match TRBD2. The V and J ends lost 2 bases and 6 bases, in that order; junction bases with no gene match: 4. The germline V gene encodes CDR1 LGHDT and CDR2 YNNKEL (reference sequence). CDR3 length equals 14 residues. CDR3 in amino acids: CASSQSGRAREQYF. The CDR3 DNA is TGTGCCAGCAGCCAAAGCGGGAGGGCCCGCGAGCAGTACTTC.

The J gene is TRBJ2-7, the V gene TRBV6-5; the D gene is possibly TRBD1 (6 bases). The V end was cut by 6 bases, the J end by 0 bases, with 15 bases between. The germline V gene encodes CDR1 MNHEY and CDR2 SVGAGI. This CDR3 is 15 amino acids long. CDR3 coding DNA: TGTGCCAGCAGAAAAACACAGGGACCCTCCTACGAGCAGTACTTC. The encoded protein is CASRKTQGPSYEQYF.